One and the same sample provided the 29 T cell receptor beta chains below, sequenced in a study of cytomegalovirus exposure and HLA in healthy donors. Amplification used 60 Vbeta primers and 13 Jbeta primers. Profiled with immunoSEQ multiplex PCR; TCRdb holds only in-frame clones, not every one. The sample holds 110,000 or so clones; 67% are singletons and the top ten take almost 8.5%. The sequenced sample consisted of PBMCs. The source is a man between 18 and 35 years old in good health and CMV-seropositive.

This clone has more than one count but fewer than ten. This chain connects TRBV5-4 to TRBJ2-5; 8 bases are shared with TRBD2. Trimming cost V 5 bases and J 7 bases; bases outside gene matches: 13. Germline V gene lookup returns CDR1 SGHNT and CDR2 YYREEE (reference sequence). There are 15 residues in the CDR3. CDR3 in amino acids: CASSSPGLEMGTQYF. The CDR3 region has the DNA TGTGCCAGCAGTTCACCGGGACTAGAGATGGGGACCCAGTACTTC.

The rearrangement joins TRBV27 to TRBJ1-2, with a tentative D call TRBD1 (6 bases). Trimming removed 5 bases at V and 2 bases at J, with 12 bases between. The CDR3 sequence is 14 residues long. Germline-derived CDR1 and CDR2 are MNHEY and SMNVEV (reference sequence). CDR3 in DNA: TGTGCCAGCAGTCTCAGGGGTCGAAACTATGGCTACACCTTC. Protein sequence: CASSLRGRNYGYTF.

CDR3 DNA sequence: TGTGCCAGCTCAGTAGGGGTTAACGAGCAGTTCTTC. As protein: CASSVGVNEQFF. The chain recombines TRBV18 with TRBJ2-1, with D possibly matching TRBD1 (5 bases). The CDR3 is made up of 12 amino acids. Trimming left V 5 bases short and J 10 bases short, with 12 bases between. CDR1 is KGHSH and CDR2 is LQKENI in the germline V gene. Variable domain in full (rest from reference TRBV18 and TRBJ2-1): NAGVMQNPRHLVRRRGQEARLRCSPMKGHSHVYWYRQLPEEGLKFMVYLQKENIIDESGMPKERFSAEFPKEGPSILRIQQVVRGDSAAYFCASSVGVNEQFFGPGTRLTVL.

The V gene is TRBV6-7, the J gene TRBJ1-5; TRBD1 agrees at 10 bases. TRBV6-7 is an open reading frame whose function is uncertain. V shed 0 bases and J 5 bases; nucleotides not matched to a gene: 10. CDR3 length equals 18 residues. The CDR3 here is CASSYSDRDRGFDQPQHF. As DNA, the CDR3 is TGTGCCAGCAGTTACTCGGACCGGGACAGGGGATTTGATCAGCCCCAGCATTTT.

The chain recombines TRBV15 with TRBJ2-6; 8 bases align to TRBD2. After removal of 6 bases from V and 4 bases from J, the junction contained 8 bases not matched to a gene. CDR3 length equals 16 residues. CDR1 and CDR2 from the germline V gene are LNHNV and YYDKDF (reference sequence). CDR3 loop: CATSRAGDPGANVLTF. CDR3 nucleotides: TGTGCCACCAGTCGAGCGGGGGATCCCGGGGCCAACGTCCTGACTTTC.

The rearrangement joins TRBV2 to TRBJ1-4; tentatively, D is TRBD1 (6 bases). The CDR3 covers 17 residues. V lost 6 bases and J 0 bases, leaving 17 bases between the germline ends. Germline CDR1 and CDR2: SNHLY and FYNNEI. CDR3 residues: CASRKSETGATNEKLFF. In DNA form, the CDR3 reads TGTGCCAGCAGGAAATCCGAGACAGGCGCAACTAATGAAAAACTGTTTTTT. The full variable domain, with the rest looked up from reference TRBV2 and TRBJ1-4, is EPEVTQTPSHQVTQMGQEVILRCVPISNHLYFYWYRQILGQKVEFLVSFYNNEISEKSEIFDDQFSVERPDGSNFTLKIRSTKLEDSAMYFCASRKSETGATNEKLFFGSGTQLSVL.

The table lists this clone with a few counts. The same CDR3 arises from other DNA sequences in this sample as well. The chain's CDR3 is CASSRGQGRGYTEAFF. The CDR3 bases are TGCGCCAGCAGCCGGGGACAGGGCCGCGGATACACTGAAGCTTTCTTT. The chain carries TRBV4-1 and TRBJ1-1; 9 bases match TRBD1. CDR1 is MGHRA and CDR2 is YSYEKL in the germline V gene. J lost 3 bases, V lost 4 bases, and 9 bases had no gene match. The CDR3 contains 16 residues.

V usage is TRBV27 and J usage is TRBJ1-1, with D possibly matching TRBD1 (6 bases). Trimming removed 6 bases from V and 0 bases from J, with 8 bases in between. This CDR3 region has 13 residues. CDR1 MNHEY and CDR2 SMNVEV come from the germline V gene (reference sequence). This chain's CDR3 is CASRAGVNTEAFF. In DNA, the CDR3 is TGTGCCAGCAGGGCAGGGGTGAACACTGAAGCTTTCTTT.

The J gene is TRBJ1-5, the V gene TRBV5-1; 9 positions agree with TRBD1. Germline CDR1 SGHRS, CDR2 YFSETQ. The junction had 3 bases not matched to a gene; V was cut back by 0 bases and J by 5 bases. There are 15 residues in the CDR3. CDR3 sequence reads: CASSLGDRVDQPQHF. The CDR3 region has the DNA TGCGCCAGCAGCTTGGGGGACAGGGTTGATCAGCCCCAGCATTTT.

The chain uses TRBV2 and TRBJ2-7; 7 bases agree with TRBD2. V lost 7 bases and J lost 2; bases outside the gene matches: 11. Germline V gene lookup returns CDR1 SNHLY and CDR2 FYNNEI. The CDR3 sequence is 15 residues long. CDR3 sequence reads: CASNPQSGAPYEQYF. In DNA form, the CDR3 reads TGTGCCAGCAACCCGCAAAGCGGGGCCCCCTACGAGCAGTACTTC. Variable domain in full (rest from reference TRBV2 and TRBJ2-7): EPEVTQTPSHQVTQMGQEVILRCVPISNHLYFYWYRQILGQKVEFLVSFYNNEISEKSEIFDDQFSVERPDGSNFTLKIRSTKLEDSAMYFCASNPQSGAPYEQYFGPGTRLTVT.

The rearrangement links TRBV7-9 to TRBJ1-2, with 9 positions matching TRBD1. Germline-derived CDR1 and CDR2 are SEHNR and FQNEAQ (reference sequence). Trimming cost V 3 bases and J 5 bases; bases outside gene matches: 7. The CDR3 has 15 residues. The CDR3: CASSFGDRVGYGYTF. For the CDR3, the DNA is TGTGCCAGCAGCTTTGGGGACAGGGTGGGTTATGGCTACACCTTC.

This clone came up a few times. The chain uses TRBV2 and TRBJ1-3; D perhaps matches TRBD1 (5 bases). This CDR3 spans 16 amino acids. V was trimmed by 3 bases and J by 0 bases, leaving 12 bases between them. Germline lookup yields CDR1 SNHLY and CDR2 FYNNEI. As DNA, the CDR3 is TGTGCCAGCAGTGATTTCGGGGGACTCTCTGGAAACACCATATATTTT. It translates to CASSDFGGLSGNTIYF.

CDR3 region: CATNRDNTEAFF. The CDR3 DNA is TGTGCCACAAACAGGGATAACACTGAAGCTTTCTTT. The genes are TRBV7-9 and TRBJ1-1, with D perhaps TRBD1 (6 bases). Germline values: CDR1 SEHNR, CDR2 FQNEAQ (reference sequence). This CDR3 comprises 12 residues. Trimming left V 10 bases short and J 2 bases short, with 11 bases between.

V usage is TRBV5-6 and J usage is TRBJ2-3; perhaps TRBD2 as D (6 bases). The CDR3 is 16 amino acids. V lost 5 bases, J lost 0 bases, and 16 bases lay in between. The germline V gene has CDR1 SGHDT and CDR2 YYEEEE. CDR3 loop: CASRAGTDRSTDTQYF. The CDR3 DNA sequence: TGTGCCAGCAGGGCCGGGACTGACAGAAGCACAGATACGCAGTATTTT.

This clone occurred once. The chain couples TRBV27 to TRBJ2-2, with 8 bases aligning to TRBD2. This CDR3 spans 14 amino acids. Germline-derived CDR1 and CDR2 are MNHEY and SMNVEV (reference sequence). Trimming at V came to 7 bases and at J to 11 bases, leaving 12 bases not matched to a gene. The CDR3 bases are TGTGCCAGCAAGGGCCGGGGGGGGATTTATGAGCTGTTTTTT. Protein product: CASKGRGGIYELFF.

V usage is TRBV5-1 and J usage is TRBJ1-6, with 9 positions matching TRBD1. The germline V gene encodes CDR1 SGHRS and CDR2 YFSETQ. With V trimmed by 1 base and J by 10 bases, 18 bases remained unmatched. The CDR3 loop spans 19 amino acids. The DNA of the CDR3 is TGCGCCAGCAGCTTGCCCTACGCTTTAACAGGGGGCGGCAGATCACCCCTCCACTTT. Its translation: CASSLPYALTGGGRSPLHF.

The rearrangement links TRBV5-1 to TRBJ2-2, with 10 nucleotides matching TRBD2. Germline V gene lookup returns CDR1 SGHRS and CDR2 YFSETQ. The CDR3 covers 15 residues. The V segment lost 2 bases and the J segment 3 bases; nucleotides outside the gene matches: 1. CDR3 region: CASSFLAGDTGELFF. The CDR3 nucleotides read TGCGCCAGCAGCTTCCTAGCGGGGGACACCGGGGAGCTGTTTTTT.

The genes are TRBV27 and TRBJ2-5, with TRBD1 as a possible D gene (6 bases). CDR1 and CDR2 (germline): MNHEY, SMNVEV (reference sequence). Trimming left V 8 bases short and J 3 bases short, with 10 bases between. The CDR3 has 12 residues. CDR3 protein: CASSTGEETQYF. CDR3 DNA: TGTGCCAGCTCGACAGGAGAAGAGACCCAGTACTTC.

The chain couples TRBV29-1 to TRBJ2-7; 8 nucleotides agree with TRBD2. CDR3 length: 12 amino acids. V was pared by 5 bases and J by 2 bases, with 2 bases of the junction left unmatched. The germline CDR1 and CDR2 sequences are SQVTM and ANQGSEA. CDR3 sequence reads: CSVIGGAYEQYF. For the CDR3, the DNA is TGCAGCGTTATCGGGGGGGCCTACGAGCAGTACTTC.

This clone was found once. The chain carries TRBV19 and TRBJ1-1; D is possibly TRBD1 (5 bases). Per the germline V gene, CDR1 is LNHDA and CDR2 is SQIVND (reference sequence). This CDR3 has 19 amino acids. Trimming left V 5 bases short and J 6 bases short, with 31 bases between. This CDR3 is CASSETEGGIKGLRAEAFF. DNA for the CDR3: TGTGCCAGTAGTGAGACAGAGGGCGGGATTAAGGGCCTGAGGGCTGAAGCTTTCTTT.

The chain couples TRBV28 to TRBJ1-2, with D perhaps matching TRBD1 (5 bases). The CDR3 totals 14 residues. The germline V gene encodes CDR1 MDHEN and CDR2 SYDVKM. The V and J ends lost 6 bases and 3 bases respectively, with 14 bases between them. The CDR3 loop is CASSFEGAHYGYTF. The CDR3, as DNA: TGTGCCAGCAGCTTCGAAGGGGCGCACTATGGCTACACCTTC.

The chain has TRBV2 and TRBJ2-7; 7 positions match TRBD1. The length of the CDR3 is 14 residues. J was trimmed by 2 bases and V by 4 bases; bases with no gene match: 5. Per the germline V gene, CDR1 is SNHLY and CDR2 is FYNNEI. Here the CDR3 DNA reads TGTGCCAGCAGTGGACAGGGTGGGGCCTACGAGCAGTACGTC. Translated: CASSGQGGAYEQYV.

The chain links TRBV28 to TRBJ2-1; perhaps TRBD1 as D (6 bases). Germline values: CDR1 MDHEN, CDR2 SYDVKM. The V end was cut by 10 bases, the J end by 7 bases, with 17 bases between. This CDR3 region has 13 residues. The CDR3 DNA follows: TGTGCCACCTCCCCGACAGGAGAGAATGAGCAGTTCTTC. This gives the protein CATSPTGENEQFF.

CDR3 amino acids: CASSLGGTSSYEQYF. The CDR3 DNA reads as TGTGCCAGCAGCTTAGGCGGAACCAGCTCCTACGAGCAGTACTTC. The V call is TRBV7-6, the J call TRBJ2-5; D remains ambiguous. The DNA end lines up better with TRBJ2-7; the J call may be wrong. The CDR3 is 15 amino acids. From germline, CDR1 is SGHVS and CDR2 FNYEAQ.

CDR3 in DNA: TGCGCCAGCAGTCAATTGGGGAGGGACCGAAACACTGAAGCTTTCTTT. Its protein product is CASSQLGRDRNTEAFF. The rearrangement joins TRBV23-1 to TRBJ1-1, with a weak D call TRBD1 (5 bases). TRBV23-1 is marked as an open reading frame, function uncertain. The CDR3 loop spans 16 amino acids. V was shortened by 1 base and J by 2 bases, with 14 bases between the two germline ends.

The gene calls are TRBV5-1 and TRBJ2-2; possible D gene TRBD2, 6 bases. V was shortened by 0 bases and J by 2 bases, with 8 bases between the two germline ends. Germline assignment: CDR1 SGHRS and CDR2 YFSETQ. The CDR3 length is 15 residues. CDR3 DNA sequence: TGCGCCAGCAGCTTGGGCGGGGTTAACACCGGGGAGCTGTTTTTT. Protein sequence: CASSLGGVNTGELFF.

The sample holds a few counts of this clone. The gene calls are TRBV28 and TRBJ2-1, with 7 bases identical to TRBD1. J lost 5 bases, V lost 6 bases, and 10 bases had no gene match. The length of the CDR3 is 15 residues. The germline CDR1 and CDR2 sequences are MDHEN and SYDVKM. CDR3 amino acids: CASRGPRQGHNEQFF. The DNA of the CDR3 is TGTGCCAGCAGGGGACCTAGACAGGGCCACAATGAGCAGTTCTTC.

This clone has more than one count but fewer than ten. The genes are TRBV6-6 and TRBJ1-1; D unclear. CDR1 is MNHNY, CDR2 SVGAGI, per germline (reference sequence). Deletions cut 2 bases from V and 7 bases from J, with 11 bases between. The length of the CDR3 is 13 residues. The CDR3 here is CASSYASQSEAFF. The CDR3, as DNA: TGTGCCAGCAGTTACGCGTCTCAAAGTGAAGCTTTCTTT.

The chain employs TRBV5-1 and TRBJ1-6; TRBD1 aligns across 9 bases. V gave up 4 bases and J gave up 6 bases; unmatched junction bases: 5. This CDR3 spans 15 amino acids. The germline V gene encodes CDR1 SGHRS and CDR2 YFSETQ. The CDR3 nucleotides are TGCGCCAGCAGCGCCGGGACAGGGAGTAATTCACCCCTCCACTTT. Its protein product is CASSAGTGSNSPLHF.